This T cell receptor (beta chain) stems from a study of T cell responses to AZD1222 COVID-19 vaccine. Method: immunoSEQ multiplex PCR; TCRdb's copy keeps in-frame clones and lacks some. This table holds under 120,000 clones, over 85% found once. The sample here was peripheral blood, taken on day 0 of AZD1222 vaccination. The TCR was taken from an adult in good health.

The CDR3 reads CASCLRGSGANVLTF. CDR3 in DNA: TGTGCCAGCTGCTTGCGGGGTTCTGGGGCCAACGTCCTGACTTTC. The V call is TRBV28, the J call TRBJ2-6; TRBD2 is a possible D gene (6 bases). The V end lost 8 bases, the J end lost 1 base, and 12 bases lay between the germline ends. CDR1 MDHEN and CDR2 SYDVKM come from the germline V gene. The CDR3 length is 15 residues.